These 17 T cell receptor beta chains share one sample of origin, sequenced in a study of T cells in Graves' hyperthyroidism and ophthalmopathy. Amplified TCR beta CDR3 regions derived from RNA transcripts. Initially, a first-round RT-PCR of the TCR CDR3 employed the HTBI primer set. TCRdb processed the multiplex PCR reads anew with MiXCR; each CDR3 protein has one entry. The sample has over 350,000 distinct CDR3 sequences; around an eighth are singletons. Sequencing was carried out using blood. The receptors were sampled from a man over 45 with Graves' ophthalmopathy.

This clonotype came up many times. This chain uses TRBV5-1 with TRBJ1-1; 9 bases match TRBD1. V trimming: 1 base; J trimming: 1 base; junction bases outside the gene matches: 8. CDR1 and CDR2 from the germline V gene are SGHRS and YFSETQ. The CDR3 sequence is 17 residues long. The CDR3 protein is CASSLTGPGQGNTEAFF. In nucleotides, the CDR3 is TGCGCCAGCAGCTTGACCGGTCCGGGACAGGGGAACACTGAAGCTTTCTTT.

This clonotype was observed at least ten times. The chain uses TRBV11-3 and TRBJ2-3, with TRBD2 as a possible D gene (5 bases). The V end lost 2 bases, the J end lost 2 bases, and 11 bases lay between the germline ends. This CDR3 has 15 residues. CDR1 SGHNT and CDR2 YENEEA come from the germline V gene. The CDR3 DNA follows: TGTGCCAGCAGCTTAAGGGAGTTATCCACAGATACGCAGTATTTT. It codes for CASSLRELSTDTQYF.

This clonotype was seen more than once but under ten times. The chain links TRBV18 to TRBJ1-2; weak D call: TRBD1 (5 bases). The CDR3 is 14 residues long. V lost 3 bases and J 4 bases, leaving 12 bases between the germline ends. Per the germline V gene, CDR1 is KGHSH and CDR2 is LQKENI. The CDR3 is CASSPTGIGYGYTF. The CDR3 region has the DNA TGTGCCAGCTCACCCACAGGCATCGGCTATGGCTACACCTTC.

The chain couples TRBV4-1 to TRBJ2-7; 8 nucleotides agree with TRBD1. The V and J ends lost 4 bases and 4 bases, in that order; junction bases with no gene match: 9. The germline gives CDR1 MGHRA, CDR2 YSYEKL. There are 15 residues in the CDR3. The CDR3 sequence is CASSPTGQGLYEQYF. DNA for the CDR3: TGCGCCAGCAGCCCTACCGGACAGGGACTTTACGAGCAGTACTTC.

DNA for the CDR3: TGTGCCAGCAGCTCGCCCCCGGGAAACTATAATTCACCCCTCCACTTT. Translating gives CASSSPPGNYNSPLHF. The V and J genes are TRBV27 and TRBJ1-6; no reliable D call. The CDR3 sequence is 16 residues long. CDR1 and CDR2 from the germline V gene are MNHEY and SMNVEV (reference sequence). Trimming took off 6 bases at V and 3 bases at J, with 15 bases between the two ends.

This clonotype showed up many times. The rearrangement links TRBV15 to TRBJ2-7, with a weak D call TRBD2 (5 bases). Germline CDR1 and CDR2: LNHNV and YYDKDF (reference sequence). This CDR3 contains 14 residues. Trimming shortened V by 3 bases and J by 4 bases, and 13 bases separated the two germline ends. The CDR3 coding sequence is TGTGCCACCAGCAGCGACCATACTAGTTACGAGCAGTACTTC. Translation: CATSSDHTSYEQYF.

This clonotype was recorded at least ten times. V and J are TRBV2 and TRBJ2-7; tentatively, D is TRBD2 (6 bases). The CDR3 sequence is 14 residues long. Germline CDR1 reads SNHLY; CDR2 reads FYNNEI. The germline V and J ends were trimmed by 4 bases and 2 bases, with 12 bases remaining between them. The CDR3 region is CASSVVSGAYEQYF. For the CDR3, the DNA is TGTGCCAGCAGTGTGGTTAGCGGCGCCTACGAGCAGTACTTC. Full variable domain (missing parts from reference TRBV2 and TRBJ2-7): EPEVTQTPSHQVTQMGQEVILRCVPISNHLYFYWYRQILGQKVEFLVSFYNNEISEKSEIFDDQFSVERPDGSNFTLKIRSTKLEDSAMYFCASSVVSGAYEQYFGPGTRLTVT.

The table lists this clonotype with many counts. The genes are TRBV18 and TRBJ2-7; possibly TRBD2 for D (6 bases). The V gene lost 4 bases and the J gene lost 0 bases, with 19 bases spanning the gap. Germline V gene data show CDR1 as KGHSH and CDR2 as LQKENI. The CDR3 has 17 amino acids. The CDR3 reads CASSRSLRRDSSYEQYF. The CDR3 DNA reads as TGTGCCAGCTCACGAAGCCTTCGGAGGGACTCCTCCTACGAGCAGTACTTC. Complete variable domain (other parts from reference TRBV18 and TRBJ2-7): NAGVMQNPRHLVRRRGQEARLRCSPMKGHSHVYWYRQLPEEGLKFMVYLQKENIIDESGMPKERFSAEFPKEGPSILRIQQVVRGDSAAYFCASSRSLRRDSSYEQYFGPGTRLTVT.

This clonotype appeared many times. V and J are TRBV6-5 and TRBJ1-1; D not resolved. V dropped 2 bases and J dropped 1 base, with 5 bases sitting between them. This CDR3 has 13 amino acids. The germline gives CDR1 MNHEY, CDR2 SVGAGI. This CDR3 is CASSYATNTEAFF. In DNA, the CDR3 is TGTGCCAGCAGTTACGCGACGAACACTGAAGCTTTCTTT.

This clonotype appeared many times. The chain has TRBV20-1 and TRBJ1-5; no clear D. Trimming cost V 1 base and J 1 base, with 8 bases left between them. This CDR3 is 14 amino acids long. The germline gives CDR1 DFQATT, CDR2 SNEGSKA (reference sequence). CDR3 protein: CSARVGISNQPQHF. The CDR3 DNA is TGCAGTGCTAGAGTAGGGATCAGCAATCAGCCCCAGCATTTT.

This clonotype was detected only once. V and J are TRBV19 and TRBJ2-2; D is possibly TRBD2 (7 bases). The CDR3 has 16 amino acids. Trimming left V 8 bases short and J 5 bases short, with 21 bases between. Germline V CDR1 and CDR2: LNHDA, SQIVND (reference sequence). CDR3 in amino acids: CASLPAGAPRTGELFF. The CDR3 region has the DNA TGTGCCAGTCTCCCTGCGGGGGCGCCCCGAACCGGGGAGCTGTTTTTT.

This clonotype came up many times. CDR3 in amino acids: CASSDTGSAEAFF. CDR3 DNA: TGTGCCAGCAGTGATACAGGGAGCGCTGAAGCTTTCTTT. This sequence joins TRBV12-3 or TRBV12-4 and TRBJ1-1; possibly TRBD1 for D (6 bases). There are 13 residues in the CDR3. V lost 5 bases to trimming and J lost 6 bases, with 13 bases between them.

In this sample, this clonotype turned up a few times. Written as DNA, the CDR3 is TGTGCCAGCAGTTCCTGGGGGGAAAGAGTAACTGAAGCTTTCTTT. It is translated as CASSSWGERVTEAFF. The rearrangement uses TRBV6-1 and TRBJ1-1; weak D call: TRBD1 (5 bases). Germline V gives CDR1 MNHNS, CDR2 SASEGT. The CDR3 has 15 residues. The V end lost 5 bases, the J end lost 5 bases, and 18 bases lay between the germline ends.

This clonotype was picked up many times. V usage is TRBV28 and J usage is TRBJ1-1, with 8 positions matching TRBD1. With V trimmed by 2 bases and J by 4 bases, 3 bases remained unmatched. Germline lookup yields CDR1 MDHEN and CDR2 SYDVKM. The CDR3 loop spans 14 amino acids. The CDR3 nucleotides read TGTGCCAGCAGTTTACCCAGGGGGCTCACTGAAGCTTTCTTT. Translating it yields CASSLPRGLTEAFF.

This clonotype was found a few times. The chain couples TRBV18 to TRBJ2-7; 8 nucleotides align to TRBD2. The CDR3 contains 14 residues. CDR1 is KGHSH and CDR2 is LQKENI in the germline V gene. Trimming cost V 6 bases and J 6 bases; bases outside gene matches: 10. In DNA form, the CDR3 reads TGTGCCAGCTCCCCTGGGACTAGTGCTTCCGAGCAGTACTTC. It encodes CASSPGTSASEQYF. The complete variable domain, with remaining parts taken from reference TRBV18 and TRBJ2-7, reads NAGVMQNPRHLVRRRGQEARLRCSPMKGHSHVYWYRQLPEEGLKFMVYLQKENIIDESGMPKERFSAEFPKEGPSILRIQQVVRGDSAAYFCASSPGTSASEQYFGPGTRLTVT.

The chain recombines TRBV5-4 with TRBJ2-3; 9 bases line up with TRBD2. The CDR3 loop spans 17 amino acids. The junction had 9 bases not matched to a gene; V was cut back by 3 bases and J by 1 base. In germline, CDR1 is SGHNT, CDR2 YYREEE (reference sequence). Here the CDR3 reads CASSSSGRQAGTDTQYF. CDR3 nucleotides: TGTGCCAGCAGCTCCAGCGGGAGGCAAGCCGGCACAGATACGCAGTATTTT.

The table lists this clonotype with many counts. This chain connects TRBV5-1 to TRBJ2-5, with no clear D. The V and J ends lost 0 bases and 3 bases respectively, with 12 bases between them. Germline-derived CDR1 and CDR2 are SGHRS and YFSETQ. This CDR3 is built from 15 residues. CDR3 protein: CASSLGENKKETQYF. Here the CDR3 DNA reads TGCGCCAGCAGCTTGGGTGAAAACAAGAAAGAGACCCAGTACTTC.